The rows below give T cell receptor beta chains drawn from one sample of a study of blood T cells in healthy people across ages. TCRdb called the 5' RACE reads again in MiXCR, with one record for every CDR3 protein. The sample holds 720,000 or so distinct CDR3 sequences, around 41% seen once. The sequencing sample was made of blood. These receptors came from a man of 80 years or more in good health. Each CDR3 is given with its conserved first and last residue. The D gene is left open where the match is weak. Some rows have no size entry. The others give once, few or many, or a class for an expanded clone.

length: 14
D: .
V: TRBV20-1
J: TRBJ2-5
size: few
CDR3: CSAPRDTRWETQYF

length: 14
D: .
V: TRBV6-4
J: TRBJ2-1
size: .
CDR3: CASSETMGHNEQFF

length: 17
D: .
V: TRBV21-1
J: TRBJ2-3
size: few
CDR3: CASSKWFGRDYTDTQYF

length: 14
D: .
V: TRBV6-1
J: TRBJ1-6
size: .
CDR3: CASRVGDNNSPLHF

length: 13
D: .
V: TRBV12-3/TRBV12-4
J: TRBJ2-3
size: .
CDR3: CASRGVITDTQYF

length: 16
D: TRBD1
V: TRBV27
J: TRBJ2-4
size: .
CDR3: CASSGTGDLAKNIQYF

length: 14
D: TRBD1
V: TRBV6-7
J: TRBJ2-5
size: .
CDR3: CASTGQGRLETQYF

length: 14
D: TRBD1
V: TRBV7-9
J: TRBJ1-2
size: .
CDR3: CASSSGGKLGGYTF

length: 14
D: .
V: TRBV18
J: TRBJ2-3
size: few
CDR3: CASSPPLATDTQYF

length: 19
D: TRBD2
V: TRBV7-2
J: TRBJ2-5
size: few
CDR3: CASSLGYFASGGGEETQYF

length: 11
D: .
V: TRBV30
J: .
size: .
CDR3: CAWSTGHEQYF

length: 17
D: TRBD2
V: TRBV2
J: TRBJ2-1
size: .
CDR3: CASRGGLAESSYNEQFF

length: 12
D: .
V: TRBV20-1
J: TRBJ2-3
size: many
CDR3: CSARDSPDTQYF

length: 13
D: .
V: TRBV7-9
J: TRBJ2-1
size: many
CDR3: CASSLDGPNEQFF

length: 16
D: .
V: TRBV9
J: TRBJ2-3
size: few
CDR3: CASSVGGSGRTDTQYF

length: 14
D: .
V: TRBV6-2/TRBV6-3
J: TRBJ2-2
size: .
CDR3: CASTGPLNTGELFF

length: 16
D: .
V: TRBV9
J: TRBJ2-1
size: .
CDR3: CASSLEGRITYNEQFF

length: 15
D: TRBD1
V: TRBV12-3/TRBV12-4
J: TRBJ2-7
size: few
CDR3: CASRPNRGQSYEQYF

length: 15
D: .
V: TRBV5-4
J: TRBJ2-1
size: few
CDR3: CASSRGHQFNNEQFF

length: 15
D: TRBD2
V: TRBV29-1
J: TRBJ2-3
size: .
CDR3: CSVGTSGGITDTQYF

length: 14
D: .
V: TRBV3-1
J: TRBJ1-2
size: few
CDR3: CASSQGLTRGGYTF

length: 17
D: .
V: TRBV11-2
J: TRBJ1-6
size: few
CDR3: CASSLISARAYNSPLHF

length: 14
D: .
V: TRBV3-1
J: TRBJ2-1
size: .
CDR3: CASSQQLQLNEQFF

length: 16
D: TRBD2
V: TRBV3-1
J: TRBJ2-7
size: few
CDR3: CASSALGGSLRYEQYF

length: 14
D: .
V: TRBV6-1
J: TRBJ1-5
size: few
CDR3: CASSARRFNQPQHF

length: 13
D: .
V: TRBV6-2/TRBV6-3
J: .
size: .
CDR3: CASSYGGSHEQYF

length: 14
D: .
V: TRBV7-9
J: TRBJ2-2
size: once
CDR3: CASSYQGDHSELFF

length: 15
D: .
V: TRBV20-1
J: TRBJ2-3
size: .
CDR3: CSAPPAGERTDTQYF

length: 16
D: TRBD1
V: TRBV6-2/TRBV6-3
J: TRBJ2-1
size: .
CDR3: CASSGSGTGSVWEQFF

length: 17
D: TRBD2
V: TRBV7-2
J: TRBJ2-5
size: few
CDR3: CASSLAGTSGRVETQYF

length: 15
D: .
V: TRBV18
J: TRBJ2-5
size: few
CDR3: CASSLIGRSQETQYF

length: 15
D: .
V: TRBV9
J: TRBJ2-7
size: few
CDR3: CASSVGHGWGYEQYF

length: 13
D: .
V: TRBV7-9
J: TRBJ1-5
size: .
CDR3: CASSMDGNQPQHF

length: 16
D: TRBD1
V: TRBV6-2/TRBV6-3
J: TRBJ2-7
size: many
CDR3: CASSTKTRDRNYEQYF

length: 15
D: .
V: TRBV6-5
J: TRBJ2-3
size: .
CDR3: CASSPTSRGTDTQYF

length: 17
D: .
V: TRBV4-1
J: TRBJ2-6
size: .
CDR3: CASSPDGFVSRANVLTF

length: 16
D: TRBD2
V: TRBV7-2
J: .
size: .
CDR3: CASSSYQRGGMHEQYF

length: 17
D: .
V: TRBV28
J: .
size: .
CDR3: CASSPPVLTEGRYEQYF

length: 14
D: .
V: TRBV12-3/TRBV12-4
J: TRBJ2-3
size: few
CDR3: CASSPKSFTDTQYF

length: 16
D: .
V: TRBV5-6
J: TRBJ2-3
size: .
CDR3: CASSLVAGGVGDTQYF

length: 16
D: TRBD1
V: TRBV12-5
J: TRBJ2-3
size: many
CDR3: CASGWDRAVGTDTQYF

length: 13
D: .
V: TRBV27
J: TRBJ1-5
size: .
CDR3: CASPYMGNQPQHF